There are a few counts of the clone carrying this TCR beta chain. Its specificity is not known. This sample stems from a study of post-analysis software for immune sequencing data. Study-wide points: Co-batched samples clustered tightly together by F measure. When compared against controls, multiple sclerosis patients showed significantly lower normalized Chao1 diversity.

Sequencing libraries made from TCR beta cDNA carried unique molecular identifiers. When roughly 0.9 to 10 million T cells were used, they gave about 550,000 cDNA molecules. One entry per CDR3 protein, called by TCRdb with MiXCR from the PCR reads. The sample shows approximately 150,000 distinct CDR3 sequences, about 32% of them seen only once. Sequencing input: blood. The receptor comes from a girl aged 5-17 years with multiple sclerosis.

The CDR3 DNA sequence: TGTGCCAGCAGCCCAGGGGGGGCTGAGCAGTTCTTC. Protein sequence: CASSPGGAEQFF. This chain links TRBV6-6 with TRBJ2-1; either TRBD1 or TRBD2 may supply D (7 bases each). Looked up from germline, CDR1 is MNHNY and CDR2 is SVGAGI (reference sequence). The CDR3 sequence is 12 residues long. V was cut by 6 bases and J by 9 bases, with 12 bases left in between.